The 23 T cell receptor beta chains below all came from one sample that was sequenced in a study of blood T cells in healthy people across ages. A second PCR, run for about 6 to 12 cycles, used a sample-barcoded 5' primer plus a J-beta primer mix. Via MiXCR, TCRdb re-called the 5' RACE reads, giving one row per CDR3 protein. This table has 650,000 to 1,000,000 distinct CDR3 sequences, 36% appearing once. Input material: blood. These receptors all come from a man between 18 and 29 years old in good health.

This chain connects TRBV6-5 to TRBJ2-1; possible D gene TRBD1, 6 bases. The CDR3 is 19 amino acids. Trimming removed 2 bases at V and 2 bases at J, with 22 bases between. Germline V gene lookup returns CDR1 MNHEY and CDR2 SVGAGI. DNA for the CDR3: TGTGCCAGCAGTTACCACCGGGCAGGGGTAAGGGCTCCCTACAATGAGCAGTTCTTC. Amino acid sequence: CASSYHRAGVRAPYNEQFF.

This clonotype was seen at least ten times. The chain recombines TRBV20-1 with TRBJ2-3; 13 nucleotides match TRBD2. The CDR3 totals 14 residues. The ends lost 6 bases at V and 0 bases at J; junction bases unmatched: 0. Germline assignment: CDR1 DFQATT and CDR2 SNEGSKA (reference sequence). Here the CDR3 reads CSAGLAGSTDTQYF. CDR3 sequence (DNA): TGCAGTGCGGGACTAGCGGGGAGCACAGATACGCAGTATTTT.

Written as DNA, the CDR3 is TGCGCCAACAGTCAAGGGCGTTCGCAGGGCGAAAAACTGTTTTTT. As protein: CANSQGRSQGEKLFF. The rearrangement uses TRBV4-3 and TRBJ1-4, with a possible D match to TRBD1 (5 bases). CDR3 length equals 15 residues. V was shortened by 10 bases and J by 8 bases, with 23 bases between the two germline ends. CDR1 LGHNA and CDR2 YSLEER come from the germline V gene.

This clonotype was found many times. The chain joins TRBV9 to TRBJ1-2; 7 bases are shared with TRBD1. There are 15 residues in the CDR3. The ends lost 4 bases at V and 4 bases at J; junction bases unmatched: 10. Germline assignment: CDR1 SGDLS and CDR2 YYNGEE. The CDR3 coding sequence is TGTGCCAGCAGCCCTCGTACAGGGGCCCTCTATGGCTACACCTTC. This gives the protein CASSPRTGALYGYTF.

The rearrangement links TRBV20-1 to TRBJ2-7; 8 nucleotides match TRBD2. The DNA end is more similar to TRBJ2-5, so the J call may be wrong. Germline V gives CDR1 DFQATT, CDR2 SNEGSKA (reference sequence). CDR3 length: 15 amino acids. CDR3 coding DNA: TGCAGTGCTGAGGACCGGGAGGGATACCGAGAGACCCAGTACTTC. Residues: CSAEDREGYRETQYF.

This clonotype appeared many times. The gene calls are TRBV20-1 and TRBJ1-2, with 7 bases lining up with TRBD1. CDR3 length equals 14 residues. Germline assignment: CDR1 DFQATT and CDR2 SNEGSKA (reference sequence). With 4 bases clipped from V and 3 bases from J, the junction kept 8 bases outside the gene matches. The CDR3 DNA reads TGCAGTGCTACAAGACAGGGTGAGGACTATGGCTACACCTTC. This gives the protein CSATRQGEDYGYTF.

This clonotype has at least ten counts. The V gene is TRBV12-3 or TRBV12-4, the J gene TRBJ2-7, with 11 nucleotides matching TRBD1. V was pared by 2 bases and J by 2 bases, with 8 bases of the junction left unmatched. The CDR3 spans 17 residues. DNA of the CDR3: TGTGCCAGCAGTTTATCCTTCGGGACAGGGGGTCCCTACGAGCAGTACTTC. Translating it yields CASSLSFGTGGPYEQYF.

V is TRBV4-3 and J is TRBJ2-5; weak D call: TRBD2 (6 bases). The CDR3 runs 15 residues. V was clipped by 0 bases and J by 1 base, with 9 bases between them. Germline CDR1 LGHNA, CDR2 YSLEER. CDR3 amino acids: CASSQEGRPQETQYF. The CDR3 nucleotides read TGCGCCAGCAGCCAAGAAGGGAGGCCCCAAGAGACCCAGTACTTC.

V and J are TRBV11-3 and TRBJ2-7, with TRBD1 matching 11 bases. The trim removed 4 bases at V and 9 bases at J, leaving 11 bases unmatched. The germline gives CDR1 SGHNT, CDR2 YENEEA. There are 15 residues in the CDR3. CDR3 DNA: TGTGCCAGCAGCTCGTCAGGACAGGGGGCGAGTGGGCAGTACTTC. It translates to CASSSSGQGASGQYF. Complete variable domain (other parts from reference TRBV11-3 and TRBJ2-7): EAGVVQSPRYKIIEKKQPVAFWCNPISGHNTLYWYLQNLGQGPELLIRYENEEAVDDSQLPKDRFSAERLKGVDSTLKIQPAELGDSAVYLCASSSSGQGASGQYFGPGTRLTVT.

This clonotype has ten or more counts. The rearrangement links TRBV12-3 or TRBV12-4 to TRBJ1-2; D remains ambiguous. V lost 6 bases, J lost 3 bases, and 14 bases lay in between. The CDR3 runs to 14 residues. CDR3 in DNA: TGTGCCAGCAGCCCTGTTAGGACTGACTATGGCTACACCTTC. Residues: CASSPVRTDYGYTF.

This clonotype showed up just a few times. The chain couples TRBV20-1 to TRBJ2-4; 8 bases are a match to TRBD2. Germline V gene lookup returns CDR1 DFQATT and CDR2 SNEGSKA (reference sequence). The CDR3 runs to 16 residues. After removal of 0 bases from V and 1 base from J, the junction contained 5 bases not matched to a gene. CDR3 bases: TGCAGTGCTAGAGATCGGGAGGGTGCGGCCAAAAACATTCAGTACTTC. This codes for CSARDREGAAKNIQYF.

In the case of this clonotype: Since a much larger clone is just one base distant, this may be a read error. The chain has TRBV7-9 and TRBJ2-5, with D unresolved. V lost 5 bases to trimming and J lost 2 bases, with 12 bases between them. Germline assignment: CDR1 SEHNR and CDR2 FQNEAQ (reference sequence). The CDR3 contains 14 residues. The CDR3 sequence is CASSVVGLQETQYF. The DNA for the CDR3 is TGTGCCAGCAGCGTAGTAGGGCTGCAAGAGACCCAGTACTTC.

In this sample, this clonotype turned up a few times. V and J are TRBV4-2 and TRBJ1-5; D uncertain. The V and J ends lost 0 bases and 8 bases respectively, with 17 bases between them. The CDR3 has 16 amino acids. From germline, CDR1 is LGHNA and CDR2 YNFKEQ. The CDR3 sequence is CASSQDFTASREPQHF. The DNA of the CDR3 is TGTGCCAGCAGCCAAGATTTTACAGCCTCCCGAGAGCCCCAGCATTTT.

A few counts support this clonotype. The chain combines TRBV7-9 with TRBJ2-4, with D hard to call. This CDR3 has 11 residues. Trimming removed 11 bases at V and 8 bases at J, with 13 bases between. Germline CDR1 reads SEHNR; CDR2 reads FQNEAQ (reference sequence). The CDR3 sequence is CAAENRDIQYF. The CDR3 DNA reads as TGTGCCGCTGAGAATAGGGACATTCAGTACTTC.

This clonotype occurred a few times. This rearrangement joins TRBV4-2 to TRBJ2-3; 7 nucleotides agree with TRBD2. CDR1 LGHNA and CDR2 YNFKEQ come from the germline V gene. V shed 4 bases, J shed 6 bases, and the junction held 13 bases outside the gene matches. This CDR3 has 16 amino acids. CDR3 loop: CASSPTLGGGGDTQYF. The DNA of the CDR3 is TGTGCCAGCAGCCCCACCCTAGGCGGGGGAGGGGATACGCAGTATTTT.

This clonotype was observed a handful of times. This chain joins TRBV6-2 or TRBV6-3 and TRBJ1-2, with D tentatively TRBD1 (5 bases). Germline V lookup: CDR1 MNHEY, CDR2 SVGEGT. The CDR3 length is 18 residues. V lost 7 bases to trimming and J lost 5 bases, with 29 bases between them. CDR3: CASTFTQSRGLLFYGYTF. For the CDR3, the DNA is TGTGCCAGCACCTTCACTCAGAGTCGGGGACTCTTATTTTATGGCTACACCTTC.

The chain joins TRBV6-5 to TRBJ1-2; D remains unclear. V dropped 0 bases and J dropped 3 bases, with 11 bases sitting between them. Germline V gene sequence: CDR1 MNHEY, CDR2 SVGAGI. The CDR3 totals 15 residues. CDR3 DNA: TGTGCCAGCAGTTACTCGGGTGAGGCTGACTATGGCTACACCTTC. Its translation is CASSYSGEADYGYTF.

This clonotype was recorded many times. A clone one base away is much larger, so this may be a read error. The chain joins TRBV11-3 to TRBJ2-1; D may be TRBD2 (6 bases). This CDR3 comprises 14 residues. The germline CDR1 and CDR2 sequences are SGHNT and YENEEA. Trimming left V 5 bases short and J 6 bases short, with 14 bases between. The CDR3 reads CASSVAGLSNEQFF. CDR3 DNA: TGTGCCAGCAGCGTGGCTGGACTATCCAATGAGCAGTTCTTC.

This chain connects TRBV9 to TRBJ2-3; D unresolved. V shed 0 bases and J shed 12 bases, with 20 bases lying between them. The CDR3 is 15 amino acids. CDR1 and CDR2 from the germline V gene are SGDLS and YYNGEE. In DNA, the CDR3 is TGTGCCAGCAGCGTAGACGGCAGAAGCCCCGGTCATCAGTATTTT. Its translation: CASSVDGRSPGHQYF.

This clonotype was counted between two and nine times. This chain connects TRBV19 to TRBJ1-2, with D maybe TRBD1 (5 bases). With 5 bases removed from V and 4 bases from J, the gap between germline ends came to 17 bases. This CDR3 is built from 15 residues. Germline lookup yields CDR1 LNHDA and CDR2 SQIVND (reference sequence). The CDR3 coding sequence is TGTGCCAGTAGTTCTGCAAGGGGCGCAATCTATGGCTACACCTTC. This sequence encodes CASSSARGAIYGYTF.

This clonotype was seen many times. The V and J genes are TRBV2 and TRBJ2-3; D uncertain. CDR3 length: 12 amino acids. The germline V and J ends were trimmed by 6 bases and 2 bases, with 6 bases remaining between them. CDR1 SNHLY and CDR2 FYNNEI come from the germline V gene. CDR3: CASSDSTDTQYF. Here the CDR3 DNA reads TGTGCCAGCAGCGACTCCACAGATACGCAGTATTTT.

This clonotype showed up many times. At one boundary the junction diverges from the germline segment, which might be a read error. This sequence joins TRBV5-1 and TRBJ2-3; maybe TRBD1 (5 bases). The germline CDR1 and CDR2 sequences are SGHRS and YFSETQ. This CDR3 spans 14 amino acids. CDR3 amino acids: CASSLGDSTDTQYF. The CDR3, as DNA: TGCGCCAGCAGCTTGGGTGACAGCACCGATACGCAGTATTTT. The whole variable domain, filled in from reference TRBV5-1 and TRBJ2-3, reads KAGVTQTPRYLIKTRGQQVTLSCSPISGHRSVSWYQQTPGQGLQFLFEYFSETQRNKGNFPGRFSGRQFSNSRSEMNVSTLELGDSALYLCASSLGDSTDTQYFGPGTRLTVL.

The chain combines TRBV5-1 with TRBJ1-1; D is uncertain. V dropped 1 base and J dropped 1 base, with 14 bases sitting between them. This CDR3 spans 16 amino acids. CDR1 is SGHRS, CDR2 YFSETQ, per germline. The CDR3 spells CASSLTVVTRNTEAFF. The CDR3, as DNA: TGCGCCAGCAGCTTGACGGTGGTCACAAGGAACACTGAAGCTTTCTTT.